This note documents a single TCR beta chain sequence. Antigen unknown. A much larger clonotype is one base distant, so this may be a read error. This sample was taken from a study of molecular identifiers for immune sequencing clone quantification. The ends were cut back, 2 bases at V and 2 bases at J, with 9 bases in the middle. The V gene's germline CDR1 is SGHNT and CDR2 YYREEE (reference sequence). This CDR3 is 14 amino acids long. Isolation of naive CD8 T cells was achieved by sorting on a CD8+CD4-CCR7+CD45RA+ phenotype. TCRdb reanalysed the PCR reads using MiXCR and keeps one entry per CDR3 protein. In the table there are about 97,000 distinct CDR3 sequences, 20% to 30% of which are singletons. General observations from the study: Same-barcode identical TCR molecules could make highly expanded clones look smaller than they are.

Sequencing used naive CD8+ T cells from blood, with Jurkat cell RNA spiked in. Subset given: FACS-sorted CD8+CD4-CCR7+CD45RA+ naive T cells. The V gene is TRBV5-4, the J gene TRBJ2-3, with a tentative D call TRBD2 (5 bases). This receptor was identified in a human donor in good health. Some libraries in this study had Jurkat cell RNA spiked in. CDR3 sequence: CASSFPGVTDTQYF. CDR3 DNA sequence: TGTGCCAGCAGCTTCCCCGGGGTCACAGATACGCAGTATTTT.